Below are 5 T cell receptor beta chains sequenced from a single sample in a study of cytomegalovirus exposure and HLA in healthy donors. In the PCR, 60 Vbeta and 13 Jbeta primers were used. The assay was immunoSEQ multiplex PCR, and TCRdb's table has in-frame clones only and misses some. The table includes fewer than 85,000 clones, around 76% detected once. What was sequenced was PBMCs. Receptor source: a male donor in good health and CMV-seropositive.

This clone is a singleton in its sample. The chain combines TRBV7-8 with TRBJ2-2, with TRBD1 as a possible D gene (6 bases). Germline CDR1 reads SGHVS; CDR2 reads FQNEAQ. The V gene lost 2 bases and the J gene lost 0 bases, with 13 bases spanning the gap. This CDR3 is built from 17 residues. The CDR3 coding sequence is TGTGCCAGCAGCTTACGGACAGCAAGCGCGAACACCGGGGAGCTGTTTTTT. Protein product: CASSLRTASANTGELFF.

J is TRBJ1-1 and V is TRBV5-1; D might be TRBD1 (5 bases). V was shortened by 2 bases and J by 1 base, with 9 bases between the two germline ends. The germline CDR1 and CDR2 sequences are SGHRS and YFSETQ. CDR3 length equals 14 residues. The CDR3 nucleotides read TGCGCCAGCAGCTTCGGGGGGGGGAACACTGAAGCTTTCTTT. Protein sequence: CASSFGGGNTEAFF.

The CDR3 DNA reads as TGTGCCAGCAGCGGACAGGGCCATGGCTACACCTTC. It codes for CASSGQGHGYTF. The rearrangement joins TRBV6-4 to TRBJ1-2, with 8 bases aligning to TRBD1. In germline, CDR1 is MRHNA, CDR2 SNTAGT. CDR3 length: 12 residues. With 6 bases clipped from V and 6 bases from J, the junction kept 3 bases outside the gene matches.

The J gene is TRBJ2-2, the V gene TRBV18; D perhaps matches TRBD1 (6 bases). In germline, CDR1 is KGHSH, CDR2 LQKENI. Trimming removed 3 bases at V and 1 base at J, with 6 bases between. The CDR3 runs 14 residues. The CDR3 region has the DNA TGTGCCAGCTCACCGGGACAGAACACCGGGGAGCTGTTTTTT. It encodes CASSPGQNTGELFF.

The V call is TRBV9, the J call TRBJ2-2; 9 positions agree with TRBD1. The CDR3 is made up of 16 amino acids. Losses at the gene ends were 2 bases for V and 4 bases for J; bases not matched to a gene: 6. Germline CDR1 is SGDLS and CDR2 is YYNGEE. The CDR3 sequence is CASSVAGTGITGELFF. As DNA, the CDR3 is TGTGCCAGCAGCGTCGCAGGGACAGGGATCACCGGGGAGCTGTTTTTT.